This T cell receptor (beta chain) was identified during a study of Graves' ophthalmopathy and Graves' hyperthyroidism. Study observations and caveats: Using 13 signatures, a model distinguished ophthalmopathy from stable hyperthyroidism, reaching around 85% sensitivity and approximately 80% specificity.

This clonotype was picked up many times. The antigen is not known. Germline V gene data show CDR1 as LNHDA and CDR2 as SQIVND (reference sequence). This CDR3 is built from 10 residues. Trimming shortened V by 4 bases and J by 7 bases, and 1 base separated the two germline ends. Using RNA transcripts, the TCR beta CDR3 regions were amplified. Second-round multiplex PCR followed a first-round RT-PCR using HTBI primers. TCRdb passed the multiplex PCR reads through MiXCR, listing each CDR3 protein once. The sample contains 1 million to 1.3 million distinct CDR3 sequences, about 36% of which appear only once.

The chain recombines TRBV19 with TRBJ2-2, with D uncertain. The specimen sequenced was peripheral blood or thyroid tissue (not recorded which). The TCR sequence derives from an adult man with Graves' hyperthyroidism. In DNA form, the CDR3 reads TGTGCCAGTAGTAACGGGGAGCTGTTTTTT. Its translation: CASSNGELFF.